These 27 T cell receptor beta chains were sequenced from one sample in a study of vaccination effects on CD4 cells after COVID-19 (dated 2022 in TCRdb). In the ViraFEST assay, PBMC were stimulated with viral peptide pools, and antigen-specific CD4+ T cell clonotypes were then identified by expansion using TCR sequencing. After about 9 days of culture, CD4+ T cells were isolated with the EasySep CD4+ T cell isolation kit. PCR-confirmed SARS-CoV-2 infection had occurred in convalescent patients between March and December 2020, before the Alpha, Beta and Delta variants emerged in the United States. Library creation used the immunoSEQ multiplex PCR assay. TCRdb limited this immuneACCESS table to in-frame rearrangements with V and J called. A share of clones is missing; checked studies link under half to unresolved V genes, and the rest is unexplained. The sample table shows tens of thousands of clones, and 76% are seen once. The top ten constitute about 5.4% of the sample.

Which antigens these TCRs recognize remains unknown. Here the sequenced sample was CD4+ T cells from PBMCs cultured with HIV peptides, taken before COVID-19 vaccination. This specimen's cell subset or site label, per the study, means: HIV-1 Nef peptide pool negative control/reference culture. These receptors originate from a human donor who had a prior SARS-CoV-2 infection.

There are a few counts of this clone. The rearrangement joins TRBV5-4 to TRBJ1-3; D gene unclear. Trimming left V 0 bases short and J 0 bases short, with 7 bases between. CDR3 size: 15 residues. CDR1 and CDR2 (germline): SGHNT, YYREEE (reference sequence). The CDR3: CASSLDSLSGNTIYF. The CDR3 DNA follows: TGTGCCAGCAGCTTGGACAGTCTCTCTGGAAACACCATATATTTT. Supplemented by reference TRBV5-4 and TRBJ1-3, the full variable domain reads ETGVTQSPTHLIKTRGQQVTLRCSSQSGHNTVSWYQQALGQGPQFIFQYYREEENGRGNFPPRFSGLQFPNYSSELNVNALELDDSALYLCASSLDSLSGNTIYFGEGSWLTVV.

The chain combines TRBV3-1 (or the pseudogene TRBV3-2) with TRBJ1-2, with TRBD1 matching over 7 bases. V shed 0 bases, J shed 4 bases, and the junction held 8 bases outside the gene matches. Germline V lookup: CDR1 LGHDT, CDR2 YNNKEL (reference sequence). The CDR3 length is 16 residues. In DNA, the CDR3 is TGTGCCAGCAGCCAAGAGGGCTTAGGGGGCAGCTATGGCTACACCTTC. Encoded protein: CASSQEGLGGSYGYTF.

The chain has TRBV6-5 and TRBJ2-7; D is unclear. The V and J ends lost 0 bases and 2 bases respectively, with 14 bases between them. Per the germline V gene, CDR1 is MNHEY and CDR2 is SVGAGI. This CDR3 has 16 amino acids. The CDR3 reads CASSYSRQAGPYEQYF. CDR3 nucleotide sequence: TGTGCCAGCAGTTACTCGCGGCAGGCAGGCCCCTACGAGCAGTACTTC.

This clone appeared a few times. The rearrangement uses TRBV4-3 and TRBJ2-2, with 8 bases identical to TRBD2. CDR3 size: 18 residues. Germline loops: CDR1 LGHNA, CDR2 YSLEER. The V segment lost 3 bases and the J segment 4 bases; nucleotides outside the gene matches: 13. The CDR3 nucleotides read TGCGCCAGCAGCCAGAAACTAGCGGCAGGGGCATTCACCGGGGAGCTGTTTTTT. Encoded protein: CASSQKLAAGAFTGELFF.

The CDR3 DNA sequence: TGTGCCAGCAGCGGCCGGGACTTCAACGAAAAACTGTTTTTT. Its translation is CASSGRDFNEKLFF. J is TRBJ1-4 and V is TRBV9; D might be TRBD1 (5 bases). The CDR3 contains 14 residues. Germline CDR1 and CDR2: SGDLS and YYNGEE. The germline V and J ends were trimmed by 3 bases and 8 bases, with 14 bases remaining between them.

The chain combines TRBV3-1 (or the pseudogene TRBV3-2) with TRBJ1-1; TRBD1 is a possible D gene (5 bases). V gave up 2 bases and J gave up 10 bases, with 17 bases separating them. CDR3 length equals 14 residues. Germline V lookup: CDR1 LGHDT, CDR2 YNNKEL (reference sequence). The CDR3 DNA sequence: TGTGCCAGCAGCCAAATTCGGTCGGGGACTTCAGCTTTCTTT. Amino acids: CASSQIRSGTSAFF.

On this clone itself: The same CDR3 is also encoded by other DNA sequences in this sample. This rearrangement joins TRBV5-5 to TRBJ1-5; D not certain. The CDR3 is 13 amino acids. Trimming pared 0 bases from V and 3 bases from J, leaving 4 bases between. CDR1 is SGHKS and CDR2 is YYEKEE in the germline V gene (reference sequence). In nucleotides, the CDR3 is TGTGCCAGCAGCTTGGGACCCAATCAGCCCCAGCATTTT. This gives the protein CASSLGPNQPQHF.

V usage is TRBV7-2 and J usage is TRBJ2-2; TRBD2 matches at 7 bases. J was trimmed by 1 base and V by 0 bases; bases with no gene match: 5. CDR1 is SGHTA and CDR2 is FQGNSA in the germline V gene. The CDR3 is made up of 17 amino acids. CDR3 amino acids: CASSLARLAGNTGELFF. The DNA for the CDR3 is TGTGCCAGCAGCTTAGCTCGGTTAGCGGGGAACACCGGGGAGCTGTTTTTT.

The V call is TRBV6-5, the J call TRBJ2-7; the match to TRBD1 covers 7 bases. The CDR3 totals 14 residues. Unmatched junction bases numbered 6, after V lost 6 bases and J lost 1 base. Germline-derived CDR1 and CDR2 are MNHEY and SVGAGI. CDR3 bases: TGTGCCAGCAGCCCGTACAGGGGATCCTACGAGCAGTACTTC. This encodes CASSPYRGSYEQYF.

The chain has TRBV2 and TRBJ2-7; weak D call: TRBD2 (5 bases). CDR3 size: 14 residues. Germline loops: CDR1 SNHLY, CDR2 FYNNEI. The V gene lost 7 bases and the J gene lost 12 bases, with 25 bases spanning the gap. The CDR3 region is CASTTSYDGLRRYF. The CDR3 nucleotides are TGTGCCAGCACCACCTCGTACGACGGACTTAGAAGGTACTTC.

This chain joins TRBV6-5 and TRBJ1-2; TRBD1 agrees at 7 bases. The CDR3 runs to 15 residues. V lost 0 bases and J lost 3; bases outside the gene matches: 4. The V gene's germline CDR1 is MNHEY and CDR2 SVGAGI. Written as DNA, the CDR3 is TGTGCCAGCAGTTACTCGAGGGGGCAGGACTATGGCTACACCTTC. Protein: CASSYSRGQDYGYTF.

The rearrangement uses TRBV7-2 and TRBJ2-3, with 7 positions matching TRBD2. Germline CDR1 reads SGHTA; CDR2 reads FQGNSA. Germline trimming cut 4 bases from V and 4 bases from J; bases unmatched to any gene: 2. The CDR3 totals 13 residues. The CDR3, as DNA: TGTGCCAGCAGCTCCCGGGGGGCAGATACGCAGTATTTT. Protein: CASSSRGADTQYF. Together with reference TRBV7-2 and TRBJ2-3, the CDR3 gives the full variable domain: GAGVSQSPSNKVTEKGKDVELRCDPISGHTALYWYRQSLGQGLEFLIYFQGNSAPDKSGLPSDRFSAERTGGSVSTLTIQRTQQEDSAVYLCASSSRGADTQYFGPGTRLTVL.

The J gene is TRBJ2-6, the V gene TRBV6-4; no reliable D call. The CDR3 totals 14 residues. CDR1 MRHNA and CDR2 SNTAGT come from the germline V gene. V was clipped by 2 bases and J by 2 bases, with 4 bases between them. The CDR3 DNA is TGTGCCAGCAGTGACCCGGCTGGGGCCAACGTCCTGACTTTC. This sequence encodes CASSDPAGANVLTF.

The rearrangement joins TRBV29-1 to TRBJ1-2; possible D gene TRBD1, 6 bases. The CDR3 has 14 amino acids. Between the trimmed V and J ends, which lost 6 bases and 1 base, there was a span of 15 bases. In germline, CDR1 is SQVTM, CDR2 ANQGSEA. The CDR3 loop reads CSVSGGADNYGYTF. DNA of the CDR3: TGCAGCGTGTCGGGGGGCGCGGATAACTATGGCTACACCTTC.

The V gene is TRBV3-1 (or the pseudogene TRBV3-2), the J gene TRBJ1-4; TRBD1 matches 10 bases. The CDR3 has 15 residues. From germline, CDR1 is LGHDT and CDR2 YNNKEL (reference sequence). The trim removed 4 bases at V and 8 bases at J, leaving 7 bases unmatched. Written as DNA, the CDR3 is TGTGCCAGCAGCCCGAGGACAGGGGGTGAGGAAAAACTGTTTTTT. Translated: CASSPRTGGEEKLFF.

In this sample, this clone turned up a few times. This sequence joins TRBV19 and TRBJ1-5; D is uncertain. Germline CDR1 reads LNHDA; CDR2 reads SQIVND (reference sequence). This CDR3 comprises 14 residues. V lost 1 base, J lost 7 bases, and 11 bases lay in between. The CDR3 sequence: CASSIVPGRQPQHF. CDR3 sequence (DNA): TGTGCCAGTAGTATAGTCCCTGGAAGACAGCCCCAGCATTTT. The full variable domain, its missing parts supplied by reference TRBV19 and TRBJ1-5, is DGGITQSPKYLFRKEGQNVTLSCEQNLNHDAMYWYRQDPGQGLRLIYYSQIVNDFQKGDIAEGYSVSREKKESFPLTVTSAQKNPTAFYLCASSIVPGRQPQHFGDGTRLSIL.

The chain links TRBV6-8 to TRBJ2-2; TRBD1 agrees at 8 bases. The CDR3 has 16 residues. CDR1 and CDR2 (germline): MNHGY, SAAAGT. The trim removed 10 bases at V and 5 bases at J, leaving 15 bases unmatched. The CDR3 spells CAIKKTGVLITGELFF. In DNA form, the CDR3 reads TGTGCCATCAAAAAGACAGGGGTCTTAATTACCGGGGAGCTGTTTTTT.

The chain links TRBV5-5 to TRBJ1-1; no firm D call. The CDR3 contains 14 residues. CDR1 SGHKS and CDR2 YYEKEE come from the germline V gene (reference sequence). V lost 1 base, J lost 4 bases, and 11 bases lay in between. The CDR3, as DNA: TGTGCCAGCAGCTTGCGAGGCGCCGGCACTGAAGCTTTCTTT. Its protein is CASSLRGAGTEAFF.

The V call is TRBV7-2, the J call TRBJ1-3; TRBD1 might be the D (5 bases). This CDR3 is built from 14 residues. Trimming took off 1 base at V and 12 bases at J, with 16 bases between the two ends. Germline V gives CDR1 SGHTA, CDR2 FQGNSA. In nucleotides, the CDR3 is TGTGCCAGCAGCTTAGACAGACAGTCCTCCGACATATATTTT. It specifies CASSLDRQSSDIYF.

The J gene is TRBJ2-7, the V gene TRBV3-1 (or the pseudogene TRBV3-2), with 8 bases matching TRBD2. CDR3 length: 14 residues. Germline lookup yields CDR1 LGHDT and CDR2 YNNKEL (reference sequence). Losses at the gene ends were 4 bases for V and 2 bases for J; bases not matched to a gene: 4. The CDR3 nucleotides read TGTGCCAGCAGCCGGTACGGGGGGGCCTACGAGCAGTACTTC. Its translation is CASSRYGGAYEQYF.

The genes are TRBV7-3 and TRBJ2-3; no firm D call. Trimming shortened V by 2 bases and J by 2 bases, and 8 bases separated the two germline ends. The CDR3 contains 14 residues. Germline V gene data show CDR1 as SGHTA and CDR2 as FQGTGA. The CDR3 is CASSLARHTDTQYF. CDR3 nucleotide sequence: TGTGCCAGCAGCTTAGCAAGGCACACAGATACGCAGTATTTT.

This rearrangement joins TRBV14 to TRBJ2-1; 8 bases fit TRBD1. The CDR3 sequence is 17 residues long. After removal of 1 base from V and 7 bases from J, the junction contained 12 bases not matched to a gene. Germline V gives CDR1 SGHDN, CDR2 FVKESK. DNA of the CDR3: TGTGCCAGCAGCCAAGGGAGTACAGGGGGAAAAAAAAATGAGCAGTTCTTC. It encodes CASSQGSTGGKKNEQFF.

The CDR3 DNA reads as TGTGCCAGCAGCCCCCTAATCGCGGGCAGCTCCTACAATGAGCAGTTCTTC. Translation: CASSPLIAGSSYNEQFF. This rearrangement joins TRBV4-2 to TRBJ2-1; D might be TRBD2 (5 bases). Germline CDR1 reads LGHNA; CDR2 reads YNFKEQ. Trimming stripped 4 bases from V and 0 bases from J, with 16 bases between. The CDR3 covers 17 residues.

This clone has a handful of counts. The CDR3 loop reads CASSDSNVSGSHEQYF. CDR3 DNA sequence: TGTGCCAGCAGTGACTCGAATGTCTCAGGGTCCCACGAGCAGTACTTC. The gene calls are TRBV6-4 and TRBJ2-7; possibly TRBD1 for D (5 bases). The CDR3 has 16 amino acids. Trimming removed 0 bases from V and 5 bases from J, with 17 bases in between. From germline, CDR1 is MRHNA and CDR2 SNTAGT.

This chain connects TRBV4-3 to TRBJ1-2; perhaps TRBD1 as D (6 bases). CDR1 and CDR2 (germline): LGHNA, YSLEER. Trimming took off 4 bases at V and 9 bases at J, with 24 bases between the two ends. The CDR3 runs to 16 residues. The CDR3 nucleotides read TGCGCCAGCAGCCGGGTAGGGGGAGGAGCCCCTTTCAGCTACACCTTC. It encodes CASSRVGGGAPFSYTF.

This chain joins TRBV4-2 and TRBJ2-1; a possible D gene is TRBD1 (6 bases). The V gene lost 0 bases and the J gene lost 9 bases, with 18 bases spanning the gap. Per the germline V gene, CDR1 is LGHNA and CDR2 is YNFKEQ. The CDR3 sequence is 16 residues long. CDR3 bases: TGTGCCAGCAGCCAAGATTCGGCAGACAGGTCCCCTGAGCAGTTCTTC. Residues: CASSQDSADRSPEQFF.

The chain uses TRBV5-1 and TRBJ1-6, with 8 bases identical to TRBD1. The CDR3 is made up of 16 amino acids. J lost 3 bases, V lost 1 base, and 3 bases had no gene match. CDR1 is SGHRS and CDR2 is YFSETQ in the germline V gene. CDR3 sequence: CASSLLGTGYNSPLHF. The CDR3 DNA reads TGCGCCAGCAGCTTGCTTGGGACAGGCTATAATTCACCCCTCCACTTT.